This T cell receptor beta chain was documented in a study of beta chain features in type 1 diabetes. Overall study context: In age, gender and cell yields, patients were similar to healthy donors.

The table lists this clone with a few counts. Its antigen is not known. Study-wide findings and caveats: Insertion counts at VDJ junctions were lower in type 1 diabetes patients, who also showed more deletions there.

As every portion of the isolated RNA was reverse transcribed, the sequencing read expressed TCRB transcripts. Profiled with immunoSEQ multiplex PCR; TCRdb holds only in-frame clones, not every one. The sample yields about 340,000 clones, approximately 8.2% seen once. The germline V gene encodes CDR1 MNHEY and CDR2 SVGAGI. The CDR3 has 15 residues. The ends were cut back, 2 bases at V and 1 base at J, with 9 bases in the middle. Cell sorting via CD45RO/CCR7/CD25/CD127/CD95/CD27 was performed to obtain CD4+ naive, central memory, regulatory and stem cell-like memory cells. The receptor's source is a woman younger than 30 in good health. Sequencing was done on a sample of central memory CD4+ T cells from blood. V usage is TRBV6-5 and J usage is TRBJ2-1; possibly TRBD2 for D (5 bases). CDR3 sequence: CASSYHGISYNEQFF. In DNA, the CDR3 is TGTGCCAGCAGTTACCACGGGATATCCTACAATGAGCAGTTCTTC.